The clone carrying this T cell receptor beta chain was recorded a few times. The data originate from a study of tumour-infiltrating T cells in Burkitt lymphoma. Background on the study: Productive clonality predicted overall and progression-free survival.

The repertoire was sequenced with immunoSEQ multiplex PCR; TCRdb's copy has only in-frame clones and lacks some. The profile shows some 2,400 clones, roughly 80% of them singletons. V lost 5 bases and J lost 6, with 15 bases in between. There are 14 residues in the CDR3. Germline CDR1 reads SGHTA; CDR2 reads FQGNSA. The TCR sequence derives from a human donor with diffuse large B-cell lymphoma. The sample comprised tumor tissue. The V gene is TRBV7-2, the J gene TRBJ2-3; D possibly corresponds to TRBD1 (5 bases). CDR3 in amino acids: CASSPTLRADTQYF. The CDR3, as DNA: TGTGCCAGCAGCCCTACGCTCAGGGCCGATACGCAGTATTTT.